These T cell receptor beta chains were read from a single sample in a study of cytomegalovirus exposure and HLA in healthy donors. The assay was immunoSEQ multiplex PCR, and TCRdb's table has in-frame clones only and misses some. The data contain under 150,000 clones, 80% of them seen just once; the ten biggest clones take up less than 3%. The specimen sequenced was PBMCs. The receptors come from a man aged 25-45 years in good health and CMV-seronegative. Both conserved end residues are part of each CDR3. The order of the fields is CDR3 DNA, CDR3 protein, CDR3 length, V gene, J gene, clone size, D gene. A D gene is named only where the DNA matches it firmly. Clone size is shown for a subset of rows, as once, few, many or a class of expanded clone.

TGTGCCAGCAGCCAAGAAGCCTGGACTAGCGGGAGGCCCCCCTACGAGCAGTACTTC	CASSQEAWTSGRPPYEQYF	19	TRBV14	TRBJ2-7	NA	TRBD2
TGTGCCAGCAGGTCCTCAGCGGGAGTAATGAATGAGCAGTTCTTC	CASRSSAGVMNEQFF	15	TRBV2	TRBJ2-1	NA	TRBD2
TGTGCCAGCAGGTGGGACAGGGACCCTCCTGTCAGCACAGATACGCAGTATTTT	CASRWDRDPPVSTDTQYF	18	TRBV7-2	TRBJ2-3	NA	TRBD1
TGTGCCAGCAGCCGGGGCGTATTCAGGGGCCCCAACACCGGGGAGCTGTTTTTT	CASSRGVFRGPNTGELFF	18	TRBV5-6	TRBJ2-2	once	NA
TGCGCCAGCAGCCGAGGATCTTCCTACGAGCAGTACTTC	CASSRGSSYEQYF	13	TRBV5-1	TRBJ2-7	NA	NA
TGTGCCAGCAGTCCTTTGGCGGCCAGCTCCGGCTACACCTTC	CASSPLAASSGYTF	14	TRBV7-9	TRBJ1-2	NA	NA
TGTGCCAGCAGCAGAGCAGCGGGAGTGGGGGAGACCCAGTACTTC	CASSRAAGVGETQYF	15	TRBV7-8	TRBJ2-5	NA	TRBD2
TGTGCCAGTAGTATAGGCCCCGAGAGGTTCCAAGAGACCCAGTACTTC	CASSIGPERFQETQYF	16	TRBV19	TRBJ2-5	NA	NA
TGTGCCAGTAGTAACGACAGGGGCGACGAGCAGTACTTC	CASSNDRGDEQYF	13	TRBV19	TRBJ2-7	NA	TRBD1
TGCGCCAGCAGCCAAGGGAGGGGTCTAGGAGAAAAACTGTTTTTT	CASSQGRGLGEKLFF	15	TRBV4-3	TRBJ1-4	few	NA
TGTGCCAGCAGCTTTAATCTCGCAGATACGCAGTATTTT	CASSFNLADTQYF	13	TRBV7-3	TRBJ2-3	NA	NA
TGTGCCAGCAGTTTTTTCGGTTATACGCAGTATTTT	CASSFFGYTQYF	12	TRBV28	TRBJ2-3	NA	NA
TGTGCCAGTAGCTCTGGTTACGGGTCAACTAATGAAAAACTGTTTTTT	CASSSGYGSTNEKLFF	16	TRBV19	TRBJ1-4	NA	NA
TGTGCCAGCAGTTACCGGGACAGCTATGGCTACACCTTC	CASSYRDSYGYTF	13	TRBV7-7	TRBJ1-2	NA	TRBD1
TGTGCCAGCAGTTACTCGGGAGTAGAGGACACAGATACGCAGTATTTT	CASSYSGVEDTDTQYF	16	TRBV6-5	TRBJ2-3	NA	NA
TGTGCCAGCAGTTGGGGGGAGGGGCCTGCTTTGTTC	CASSWGEGPALF	12	TRBV6-5	TRBJ1-2	NA	NA